The rows below give T cell receptor beta chains drawn from one sample of a study of early T cells in non-severe SARS-CoV-2 infection. TCRdb reprocessed the 5' RACE reads via MiXCR and lists one record per CDR3 protein. There are around 53,000 distinct CDR3 sequences in the sample; about 9.8% occur only once, and 7.5% to 9% lies in the top ten. Source material: whole blood. The source is an adult who was a healthcare worker with PCR-confirmed SARS-CoV-2 infection or an uninfected control (not recorded which). CDR3s include the opening cysteine and the closing phenylalanine or tryptophan. A D gene is named only where the DNA matches it firmly. Clone size is stated in some rows and not others, as once, few, many or a class when expanded.

>TRBJ2-1|few|NA|TRBV13
TGTGCCAGCAGCCCGCGTGCCGGGGCCTACAATGAGCAGTTCTTC
CASSPRAGAYNEQFF
>TRBJ1-5|many|NA|TRBV14
TGTGCCAGCAGCCAATTGAATCAGCCCCAGCATTTT
CASSQLNQPQHF
>TRBJ2-7|many|NA|TRBV4-1
TGCGCCAGCAGCCAACCCCCTGACGAGCAGTACTTC
CASSQPPDEQYF
>TRBJ2-1|many|NA|TRBV5-1
TGCGCCAGCAGCTGGGGGGTTGATAACGCCTACAATGAGCAGTTCTTC
CASSWGVDNAYNEQFF
>TRBJ2-1|many|TRBD2|TRBV7-2
TGTGCCAGCAGCCCTCTGTTCTCCGGGAGGAGAGAGCAGTTCTTC
CASSPLFSGRREQFF
>TRBJ1-1|many|NA|TRBV6-1
TGTGCCAGCAGAGACCTCCCCGGGGTAAGTGGTGAAGCTTTCTTT
CASRDLPGVSGEAFF
>TRBJ2-7|NA|NA|TRBV11-2
TGTGCCAGCAGCTTAGTAGGGACCTACGAGCAGTACTTC
CASSLVGTYEQYF
>TRBJ2-7|few|NA|TRBV9
TGTGCCAGCAGCTACGGGGCGGCCTACGAGCAGTACTTC
CASSYGAAYEQYF
>TRBJ2-3|few|NA|TRBV29-1
TGCAGCGTTGAAAAGTCACCCCGCACAGATACGCAGTATTTT
CSVEKSPRTDTQYF
>TRBJ2-1|few|NA|TRBV2
TGTGCCAGCAGTGAAAGACCGCCCGGGGCTCACAATGAGCAGTTCTTC
CASSERPPGAHNEQFF
>TRBJ2-7|few|TRBD2|TRBV2
TGTGCCAGCAGCGCTGGACTAGCGGGAGTATTGAGTGTCCGGTACGAGCAGTACTTC
CASSAGLAGVLSVRYEQYF
>TRBJ2-3|few|NA|TRBV6-5
TGTGCCAGCAGTTTCGGCAGCCCGAGCACAGATACGCAGTATTTT
CASSFGSPSTDTQYF
>TRBJ2-2|NA|NA|TRBV29-1
TGCAGCGTTGAAGAGGTCAGCACCGGGGAGCTGTTTTTT
CSVEEVSTGELFF
>TRBJ1-1|few|TRBD1|TRBV5-6
TGTGCCAGCAGCTCGGGACAGCCCCTGAACACTGAAGCTTTCTTT
CASSSGQPLNTEAFF
>TRBJ2-1|many|TRBD2|TRBV6-5
TGTGCCAGCAGTATTAGCGGGAGGGCCACATATGAGCAGTTCTTC
CASSISGRATYEQFF
>TRBJ2-5|many|NA|TRBV11-2
TGTGCCAGCAGCGCAAAAGAGACCCAGTACTTC
CASSAKETQYF
>TRBJ2-7|few|TRBD2|TRBV11-2
TGTGCCAGCAGCTTAGCGGGAGGCCCGGCCTACGAGCAGTACTTC
CASSLAGGPAYEQYF
>TRBJ1-5|few|NA|TRBV20-1
TGTAGTGCCCGGGCGGAGATCAGTTCCGAGCCCCAGCATTTT
CSARAEISSEPQHF
>TRBJ1-1|NA|TRBD1|TRBV3-1
TGTGCCAGCAGCCACCGTGGACAGGGGGCCCCTGAAGCTTTCTTT
CASSHRGQGAPEAFF
>TRBJ2-7|NA|TRBD2|TRBV20-1
TGCAGTGCTAGAGCCAGCGGGAGTGTCTACGAGCAGTACTTC
CSARASGSVYEQYF
>TRBJ2-7|few|TRBD1|TRBV7-6
TGTGCCAGCAGCCTAACAGGGGGCGCGGCCGAGCAGTACTTC
CASSLTGGAAEQYF
>TRBJ2-1|NA|NA|TRBV6-5
TGTGCCAGCAGTTACGTGGTAGCGGTCTCCTACAATGAGCAGTTCTTC
CASSYVVAVSYNEQFF